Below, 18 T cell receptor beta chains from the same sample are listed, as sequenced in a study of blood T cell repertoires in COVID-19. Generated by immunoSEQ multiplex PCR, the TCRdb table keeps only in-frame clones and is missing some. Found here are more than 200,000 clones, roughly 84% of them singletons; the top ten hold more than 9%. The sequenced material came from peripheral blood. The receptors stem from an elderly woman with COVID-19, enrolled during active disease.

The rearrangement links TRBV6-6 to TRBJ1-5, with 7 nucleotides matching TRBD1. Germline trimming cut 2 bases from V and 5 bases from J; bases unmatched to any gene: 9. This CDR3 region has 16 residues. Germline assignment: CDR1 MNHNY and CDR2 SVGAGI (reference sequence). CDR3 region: CASSYTAGGYHQPQHF. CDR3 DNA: TGTGCCAGCAGTTACACGGCAGGGGGTTACCATCAGCCCCAGCATTTT.

The CDR3: CASGDLNTGELFF. The CDR3 nucleotides are TGTGCCAGCGGGGACTTAAACACCGGGGAGCTGTTTTTT. The chain carries TRBV3-1 (or the pseudogene TRBV3-2) and TRBJ2-2, with D possibly being TRBD2 (6 bases). Looked up from germline, CDR1 is LGHDT and CDR2 is YNNKEL (reference sequence). The V and J ends lost 8 bases and 2 bases respectively, with 9 bases between them. CDR3 length equals 13 residues.

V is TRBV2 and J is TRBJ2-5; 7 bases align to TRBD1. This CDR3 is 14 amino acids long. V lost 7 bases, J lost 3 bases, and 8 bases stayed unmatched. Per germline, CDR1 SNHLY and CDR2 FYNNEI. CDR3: CASTLGTVEETQYF. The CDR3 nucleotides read TGTGCCAGCACCCTTGGGACAGTGGAAGAGACCCAGTACTTC.

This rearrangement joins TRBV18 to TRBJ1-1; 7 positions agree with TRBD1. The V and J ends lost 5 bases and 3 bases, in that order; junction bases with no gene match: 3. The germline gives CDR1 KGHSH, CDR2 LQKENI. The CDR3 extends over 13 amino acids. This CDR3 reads CASSTGTDTEAFF. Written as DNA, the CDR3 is TGTGCCAGCTCAACTGGGACAGACACTGAAGCTTTCTTT. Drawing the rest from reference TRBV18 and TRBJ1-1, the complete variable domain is NAGVMQNPRHLVRRRGQEARLRCSPMKGHSHVYWYRQLPEEGLKFMVYLQKENIIDESGMPKERFSAEFPKEGPSILRIQQVVRGDSAAYFCASSTGTDTEAFFGQGTRLTVV.

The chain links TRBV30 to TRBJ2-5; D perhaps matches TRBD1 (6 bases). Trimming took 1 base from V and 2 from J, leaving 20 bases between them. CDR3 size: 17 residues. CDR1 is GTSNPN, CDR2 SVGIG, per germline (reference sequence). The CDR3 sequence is CAWSGGLPGHIQETQYF. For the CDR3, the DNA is TGTGCCTGGAGTGGGGGGTTGCCGGGACATATACAAGAGACCCAGTACTTC.

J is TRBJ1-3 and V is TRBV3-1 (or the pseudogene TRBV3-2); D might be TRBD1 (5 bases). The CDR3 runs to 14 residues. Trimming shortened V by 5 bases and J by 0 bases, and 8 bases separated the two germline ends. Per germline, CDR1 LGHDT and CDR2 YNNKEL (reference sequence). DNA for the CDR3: TGTGCCAGCAGCGTGACAGCCTCTGGAAACACCATATATTTT. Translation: CASSVTASGNTIYF.

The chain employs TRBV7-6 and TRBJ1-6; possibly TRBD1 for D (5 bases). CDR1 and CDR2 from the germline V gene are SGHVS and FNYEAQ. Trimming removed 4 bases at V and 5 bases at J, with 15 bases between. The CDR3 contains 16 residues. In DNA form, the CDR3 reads TGTGCCAGCAGCTCTGGGGCGCGGAAAGATAATTCACCCCTCCACTTT. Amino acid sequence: CASSSGARKDNSPLHF.

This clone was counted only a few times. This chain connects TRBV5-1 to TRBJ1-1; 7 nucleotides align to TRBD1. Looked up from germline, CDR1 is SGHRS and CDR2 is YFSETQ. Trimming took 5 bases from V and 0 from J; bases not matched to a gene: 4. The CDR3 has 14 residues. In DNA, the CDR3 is TGCGCCAGCAGTTCCACAGGGGTGAACACTGAAGCTTTCTTT. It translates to CASSSTGVNTEAFF.

The CDR3 is CASSLQGGDNSPLHF. CDR3 DNA: TGTGCCAGCAGTCTACAGGGGGGGGATAATTCACCCCTCCACTTT. The gene calls are TRBV28 and TRBJ1-6, with 8 bases identical to TRBD1. This CDR3 contains 15 residues. Germline-derived CDR1 and CDR2 are MDHEN and SYDVKM. Germline trimming cut 5 bases from V and 5 bases from J; bases unmatched to any gene: 5.

CDR3: CASRGTGDNYGYTF. The CDR3 DNA follows: TGTGCCAGCAGAGGGACAGGGGATAACTATGGCTACACCTTC. V usage is TRBV6-5 and J usage is TRBJ1-2; 10 bases match TRBD1. CDR3 length equals 14 residues. Looked up from germline, CDR1 is MNHEY and CDR2 is SVGAGI. The J segment lost 1 base and the V segment lost 6 bases, leaving 2 bases of the junction unmatched.

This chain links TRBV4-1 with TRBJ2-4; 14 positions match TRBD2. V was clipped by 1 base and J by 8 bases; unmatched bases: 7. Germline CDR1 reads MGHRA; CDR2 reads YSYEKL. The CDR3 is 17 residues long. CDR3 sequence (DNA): TGCGCCAGCAGCCAAGCAGGGACTAGCGGGGGTTTCGACATTCAGTACTTC. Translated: CASSQAGTSGGFDIQYF.

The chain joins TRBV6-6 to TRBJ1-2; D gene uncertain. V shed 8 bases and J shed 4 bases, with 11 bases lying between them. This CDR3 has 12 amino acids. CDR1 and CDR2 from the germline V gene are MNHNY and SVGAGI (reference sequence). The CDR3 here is CASGTEFYGYTF. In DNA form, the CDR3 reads TGTGCCAGCGGTACAGAATTCTATGGCTACACCTTC.

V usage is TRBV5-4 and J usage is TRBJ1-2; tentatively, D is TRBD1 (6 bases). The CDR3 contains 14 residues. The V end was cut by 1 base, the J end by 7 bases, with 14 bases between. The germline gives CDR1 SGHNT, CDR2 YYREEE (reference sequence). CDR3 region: CASSLFGGSGGYTF. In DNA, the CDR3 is TGTGCCAGCAGCTTGTTTGGGGGCTCAGGTGGCTACACCTTC. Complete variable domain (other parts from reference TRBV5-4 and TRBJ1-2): ETGVTQSPTHLIKTRGQQVTLRCSSQSGHNTVSWYQQALGQGPQFIFQYYREEENGRGNFPPRFSGLQFPNYSSELNVNALELDDSALYLCASSLFGGSGGYTFGSGTRLTVV.

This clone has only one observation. The DNA for the CDR3 is TGTGCCAGCAGTCGACAGGCGTCAAATTCACCCCTCCACTTT. This translates into CASSRQASNSPLHF. This chain joins TRBV6-5 and TRBJ1-6, with a tentative D call TRBD1 (6 bases). With 5 bases removed from V and 7 bases from J, the gap between germline ends came to 12 bases. There are 14 residues in the CDR3. Per germline, CDR1 MNHEY and CDR2 SVGAGI.

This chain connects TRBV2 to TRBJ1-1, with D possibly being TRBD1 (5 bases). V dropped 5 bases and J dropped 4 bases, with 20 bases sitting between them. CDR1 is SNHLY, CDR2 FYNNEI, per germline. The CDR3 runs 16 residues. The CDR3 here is CASSSPPSGRGTEAFF. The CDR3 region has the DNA TGTGCCAGCAGTTCGCCACCTTCGGGTAGGGGCACTGAAGCTTTCTTT. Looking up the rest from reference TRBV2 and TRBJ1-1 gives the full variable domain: EPEVTQTPSHQVTQMGQEVILRCVPISNHLYFYWYRQILGQKVEFLVSFYNNEISEKSEIFDDQFSVERPDGSNFTLKIRSTKLEDSAMYFCASSSPPSGRGTEAFFGQGTRLTVV.

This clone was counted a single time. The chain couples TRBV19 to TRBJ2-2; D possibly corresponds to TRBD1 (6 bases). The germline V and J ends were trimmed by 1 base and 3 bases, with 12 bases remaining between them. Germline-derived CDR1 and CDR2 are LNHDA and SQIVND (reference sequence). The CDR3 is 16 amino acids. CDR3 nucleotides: TGTGCCAGTAGTATAGTTGGGGGCATGGACACCGGGGAGCTGTTTTTT. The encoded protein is CASSIVGGMDTGELFF.

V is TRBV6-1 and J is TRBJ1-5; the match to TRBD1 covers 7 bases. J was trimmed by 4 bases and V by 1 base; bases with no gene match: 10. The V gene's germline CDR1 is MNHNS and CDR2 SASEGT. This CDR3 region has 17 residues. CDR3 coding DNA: TGTGCCAGCAGTGAAGAAGGCAGGGGGTTCGGAAATCAGCCCCAGCATTTT. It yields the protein CASSEEGRGFGNQPQHF.

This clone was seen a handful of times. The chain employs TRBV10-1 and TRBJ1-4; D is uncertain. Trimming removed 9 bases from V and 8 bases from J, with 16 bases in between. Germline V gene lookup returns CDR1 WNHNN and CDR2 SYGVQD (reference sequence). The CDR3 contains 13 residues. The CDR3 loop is CASSETLAEKLFF. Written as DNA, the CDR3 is TGCGCCAGTTCCGAGACCTTAGCCGAAAAACTGTTTTTT.